This T cell receptor beta chain was profiled in a study of cytomegalovirus exposure and HLA in healthy donors. The study ran its PCR with 60 Vbeta and 13 Jbeta primers. The table came from immunoSEQ multiplex PCR; TCRdb's copy has only in-frame clones and leaves some out. In the table there are roughly 120,000 clones, less than 20% of which are singletons. Trimming at V came to 0 bases and at J to 1 base, leaving 3 bases not matched to a gene. Germline-derived CDR1 and CDR2 are MNHEY and SVGAGI. This CDR3 has 16 amino acids. The rearrangement links TRBV6-5 to TRBJ1-1, with 9 bases matching TRBD1. Material: PBMCs. This clonotype was obtained from a woman under 30 in good health and CMV-seronegative. As DNA, the CDR3 is TGTGCCAGCAGTTACTCGAGGGACAGGGCGAACACTGAAGCTTTCTTT. Translation gives CASSYSRDRANTEAFF.